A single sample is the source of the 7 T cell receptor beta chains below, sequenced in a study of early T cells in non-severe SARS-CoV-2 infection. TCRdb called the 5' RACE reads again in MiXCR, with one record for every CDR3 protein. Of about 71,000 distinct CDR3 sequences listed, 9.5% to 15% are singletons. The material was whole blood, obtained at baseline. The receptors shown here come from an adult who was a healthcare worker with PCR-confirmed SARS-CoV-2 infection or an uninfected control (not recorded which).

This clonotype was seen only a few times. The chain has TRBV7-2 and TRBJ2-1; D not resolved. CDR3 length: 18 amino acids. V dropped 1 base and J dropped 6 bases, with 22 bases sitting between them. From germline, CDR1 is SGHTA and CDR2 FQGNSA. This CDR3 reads CASSLVGNETISSNEQFF. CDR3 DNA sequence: TGTGCCAGCAGCTTAGTAGGAAATGAGACGATATCGAGCAATGAGCAGTTCTTC.

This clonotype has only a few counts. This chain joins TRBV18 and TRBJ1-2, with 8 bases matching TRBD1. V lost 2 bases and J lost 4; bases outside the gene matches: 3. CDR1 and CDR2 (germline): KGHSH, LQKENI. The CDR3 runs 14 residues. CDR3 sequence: CASSPSGQAYGYTF. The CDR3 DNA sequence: TGTGCCAGCTCACCATCGGGACAGGCCTATGGCTACACCTTC.

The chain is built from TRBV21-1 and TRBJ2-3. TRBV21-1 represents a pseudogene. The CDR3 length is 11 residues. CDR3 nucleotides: TGTGCCAGCTCAAGGGCAGATACGCAGTATTTT. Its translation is CASSRADTQYF.

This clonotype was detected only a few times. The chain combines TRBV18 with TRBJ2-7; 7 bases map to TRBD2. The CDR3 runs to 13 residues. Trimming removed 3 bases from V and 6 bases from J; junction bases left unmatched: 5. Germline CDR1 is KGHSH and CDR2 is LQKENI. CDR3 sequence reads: CASSPMAGVEQYF. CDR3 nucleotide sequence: TGTGCCAGCTCACCTATGGCGGGGGTCGAGCAGTACTTC.

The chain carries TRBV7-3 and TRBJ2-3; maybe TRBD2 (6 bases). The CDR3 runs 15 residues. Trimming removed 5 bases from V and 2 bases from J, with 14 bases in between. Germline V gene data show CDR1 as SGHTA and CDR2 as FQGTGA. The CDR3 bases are TGTGCCAGCAGCAAGACTAGGTCCACCACAGATACGCAGTATTTT. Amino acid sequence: CASSKTRSTTDTQYF.

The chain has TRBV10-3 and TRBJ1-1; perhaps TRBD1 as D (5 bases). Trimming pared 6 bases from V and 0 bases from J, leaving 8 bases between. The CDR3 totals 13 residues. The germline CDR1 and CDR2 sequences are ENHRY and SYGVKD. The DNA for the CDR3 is TGTGCCATCAGCGGGGACCTGAACACTGAAGCTTTCTTT. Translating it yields CAISGDLNTEAFF.

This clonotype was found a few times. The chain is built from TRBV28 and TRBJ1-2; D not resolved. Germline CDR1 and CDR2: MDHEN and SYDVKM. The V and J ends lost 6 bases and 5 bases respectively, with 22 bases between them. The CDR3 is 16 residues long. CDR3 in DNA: TGTGCCAGCAGCTCCGCGGGTACCGAAGGGTATTATGGCTACACCTTC. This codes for CASSSAGTEGYYGYTF.